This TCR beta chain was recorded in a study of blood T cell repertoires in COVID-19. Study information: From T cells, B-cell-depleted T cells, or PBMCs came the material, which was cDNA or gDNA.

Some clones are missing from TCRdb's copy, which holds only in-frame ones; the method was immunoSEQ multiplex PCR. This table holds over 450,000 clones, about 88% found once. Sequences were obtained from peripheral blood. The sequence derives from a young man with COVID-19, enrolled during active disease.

CDR3 sequence reads: CASSPRGPPYEQYF. For the CDR3, the DNA is TGTGCCAGCAGCCCGCGGGGGCCACCCTACGAGCAGTACTTC. The chain carries TRBV7-9 and TRBJ2-7; D is possibly TRBD2 (7 bases). This CDR3 has 14 amino acids. The V gene lost 5 bases and the J gene lost 2 bases, with 13 bases spanning the gap. Germline loops: CDR1 SEHNR, CDR2 FQNEAQ (reference sequence).